The sequence of this T cell receptor (beta chain) was determined in a study of multiple sclerosis patients with progressive multifocal leukoencephalopathy. The time point: time of PML onset. PML in natalizumab-treated patients developed after between roughly 16 and 56 months of natalizumab therapy. All PML patients were female, and all patients had earlier interferon beta. T3 blood samples were collected at the time of PML onset. There are a few counts of this clone. The protocol was immunoSEQ multiplex PCR, while the TCRdb copy is restricted to in-frame clones and leaves out a portion. Here the sample spans tens of thousands of clones, more than 80% being singletons. Germline V gives CDR1 MNHEY, CDR2 SVGAGI. The CDR3 length is 14 residues. V lost 5 bases, J lost 8 bases, and 18 bases lay in between.

The sample in question was PBMCs, obtained from a patient treated with natalizumab. The chain couples TRBV6-5 to TRBJ1-2; tentative D call: TRBD1 (6 bases). This TCR was sampled from a woman in her 30s with progressive multifocal leukoencephalopathy. CDR3 loop: CASSERGRRKGYTF. CDR3 in DNA: TGTGCCAGCAGTGAACGGGGGCGCCGGAAAGGCTACACCTTC.